This T cell receptor beta chain was retrieved from a study of blood T cell repertoires in COVID-19. The wider study: From T cells, B-cell-depleted T cells, or PBMCs came the material, which was cDNA or gDNA.

This table comes from immunoSEQ multiplex PCR, and its TCRdb copy is limited to in-frame clones, with some not included. The sample contains under 80,000 clones, around 85% of which appear only once. The CDR3 length is 15 residues. The V end was cut by 5 bases, the J end by 4 bases, with 14 bases between. Per germline, CDR1 SGHTA and CDR2 FQGNSA. The chain uses TRBV7-2 and TRBJ2-2, with TRBD2 as a possible D gene (6 bases). Specimen: peripheral blood. The sequence came from a man aged 45-60 years with active COVID-19. CDR3 residues: CASSPSRGGTGELFF. The DNA for the CDR3 is TGTGCCAGCAGCCCTTCGCGGGGCGGCACCGGGGAGCTGTTTTTT. Looking up the rest from reference TRBV7-2 and TRBJ2-2 gives the full variable domain: GAGVSQSPSNKVTEKGKDVELRCDPISGHTALYWYRQSLGQGLEFLIYFQGNSAPDKSGLPSDRFSAERTGGSVSTLTIQRTQQEDSAVYLCASSPSRGGTGELFFGEGSRLTVL.